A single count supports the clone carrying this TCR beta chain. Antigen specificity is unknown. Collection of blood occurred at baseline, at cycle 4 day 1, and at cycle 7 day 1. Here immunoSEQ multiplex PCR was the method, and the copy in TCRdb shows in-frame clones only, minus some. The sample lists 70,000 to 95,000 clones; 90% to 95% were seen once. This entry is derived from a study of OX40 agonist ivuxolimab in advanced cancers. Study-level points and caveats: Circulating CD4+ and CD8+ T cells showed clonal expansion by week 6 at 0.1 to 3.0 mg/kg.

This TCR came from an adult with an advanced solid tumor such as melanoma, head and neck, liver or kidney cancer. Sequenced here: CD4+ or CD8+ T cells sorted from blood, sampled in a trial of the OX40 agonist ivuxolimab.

CDR3 sequence reads: CASSKKFPSGNEKLFF. Here the CDR3 DNA reads TGTGCCAGCAGCAAGAAGTTCCCGTCGGGAAATGAAAAACTGTTTTTT. The chain combines TRBV21-1 with TRBJ1-4. TRBV21-1 is a pseudogene segment. This CDR3 spans 16 amino acids.